This is a list of T cell receptor beta chains from one sample in a study of T cell repertoires in cytomegalovirus infection. Via MiXCR, TCRdb re-called the reads, giving one row per CDR3 protein. There are 200,000 to 250,000 distinct CDR3 sequences in the sample; roughly 20% occur only once, and around a sixth lies in the top ten. The sequencing sample was made of CD8+ T cells from PBMCs. The origin of the receptors is a human donor in good health (CMV status not recorded). Some clones in this sample may be carry-over from other donors' samples. Both conserved end residues are part of each CDR3. Each record gives: clone size, D gene, J gene, V gene, CDR3 DNA, CDR3 protein. D genes are given only for firm matches. Not all rows give a size; the values are once, few, many and, for expanded clones, a class.

few,-,TRBJ2-2,TRBV7-8,TGTGCCAGCAGCCCCAAGGGTTTTGGCACCGGGGAGCTGTTTTTT,CASSPKGFGTGELFF
few,-,TRBJ2-5,TRBV20-1,TGCAGTGCCCAGAAGGACTTGGGGGGGACCCAGTACTTC,CSAQKDLGGTQYF
-,TRBD1,TRBJ1-4,TRBV7-9,TGTGCCAGCAGCGGGGGGACAGCGCGTAATGAAAAACTGTTTTTT,CASSGGTARNEKLFF
many,-,TRBJ2-5,TRBV12-3/TRBV12-4,TGTGCCAGCACAATTGTCGGGGAGATCCAAGAGACCCAGTACTTC,CASTIVGEIQETQYF
-,TRBD1,TRBJ2-7,TRBV4-2,TGTGCCAGCAGCCAACTCCGGGACAGGGCCCACGAGCAGTACTTC,CASSQLRDRAHEQYF
few,-,TRBJ2-1,TRBV12-3/TRBV12-4,TGTGCCAGCAGTTCCGGGACCCAACCCTACAATGAGCAGTTCTTC,CASSSGTQPYNEQFF
-,-,TRBJ2-3,TRBV6-2/TRBV6-3,TGTGCCAGCAGCCCTTCGGATCTCACAGATACGCAGTATTTT,CASSPSDLTDTQYF
many,-,TRBJ1-5,TRBV6-1,TGTGCCAGCAGTTCGGTGGGGGCTGTGAATCAGCCCCAGCATTTT,CASSSVGAVNQPQHF
many,TRBD2,TRBJ2-1,TRBV7-2,TGTGCCAGCAGCTTAGGCGGGCTAGCGGGGGGTGATGAGCAGTTCTTC,CASSLGGLAGGDEQFF
-,-,TRBJ1-2,TRBV19,TGTGCCAGTAGCCCCTGGGACGGGGAGGGCGGCTACACCTTC,CASSPWDGEGGYTF
-,TRBD1,TRBJ1-1,TRBV27,TGTGCCAGCAGGCCCGGGACAGGTAACCTTGAAGCTTTCTTT,CASRPGTGNLEAFF
-,-,TRBJ2-7,TRBV20-1,TGCAGTGCTAGAGATCCCCAGGACGGATACGAGCAGTACTTC,CSARDPQDGYEQYF
few,-,TRBJ2-3,TRBV28,TGTGCCAGCAGTTCTATCCGGGATCATAGCACAGATACGCAGTATTTT,CASSSIRDHSTDTQYF
few,TRBD2,TRBJ2-3,TRBV20-1,TGCAGTGCTAGATATAGGGTAGCGGGGGTTACAGATACGCAGTATTTT,CSARYRVAGVTDTQYF
many,-,TRBJ1-4,TRBV7-9,TGTGCCAGCAGCTCCGGGAGCGCAACTAATGAAAAACTGTTTTTT,CASSSGSATNEKLFF
few,-,TRBJ2-7,TRBV20-1,TGCAGTGCTTCGAGCGGGCTCTCTTCCTACGAGCAGTACTTC,CSASSGLSSYEQYF
-,-,TRBJ1-2,TRBV7-9,TGTGCCAGCAGCTTAGGCGCAGGGTCTGGCTACACCTTC,CASSLGAGSGYTF
-,TRBD2,TRBJ2-3,TRBV24-1,TGTGCCACCAGTGGCCCCGCCGGGACTAGCGGGGTCACAGATACGCAGTATTTT,CATSGPAGTSGVTDTQYF
few,-,TRBJ2-1,TRBV10-3,TGTGCCATCAGCCCAGGTATGAATGAGCAGTTCTTC,CAISPGMNEQFF
many,-,TRBJ1-5,TRBV12-3/TRBV12-4,TGTGCCAGCAGTTTCCATTCGAGACAGGCCAATCAGCCCCAGCATTTT,CASSFHSRQANQPQHF
-,-,TRBJ2-5,TRBV7-6,TGTGCCAGCAGCAGCCGGACTCAATACCAAGAGACCCAGTACTTC,CASSSRTQYQETQYF
-,-,TRBJ2-3,TRBV2,TGTGCCAGCAGCGGAGAGCTGCGTAGCACAGATACGCAGTATTTT,CASSGELRSTDTQYF
few,-,TRBJ1-1,TRBV20-1,TGCAGTGCTAGGACGCGGATGAATGAAGCTTTCTTT,CSARTRMNEAFF
few,-,TRBJ1-4,TRBV7-9,TGTGCCAGCAGCTCCGCGGCGTGGGAAAAACTGTTTTTT,CASSSAAWEKLFF
few,TRBD2,TRBJ2-3,TRBV24-1,TGTGCCACCAGTGATTCTTCCGGGACTAGCGGGGTTTCAGATACGCAGTATTTT,CATSDSSGTSGVSDTQYF
-,TRBD1,TRBJ2-1,TRBV29-1,TGCAGCGTACCGGGACAGGCGCAAGGGGGGCAGTTCTTC,CSVPGQAQGGQFF
-,TRBD1,TRBJ2-7,TRBV12-3/TRBV12-4,TGTGCCAGCAGGGGGGACAGTTACTACGAGCAGTACTTC,CASRGDSYYEQYF
-,-,TRBJ1-1,TRBV29-1,TGCAGCGTTGTACGAGGGGTGGTGAACACTGAAGCTTTCTTT,CSVVRGVVNTEAFF
few,TRBD2,TRBJ2-5,TRBV20-1,TGCAGTGCGACTAGCTGGCAGGAGAGCTCAATTGAAGAGACCCAGTACTTC,CSATSWQESSIEETQYF
few,-,TRBJ1-1,TRBV28,TGTGCCAGCAGTCCCGATAGGGTTTACACTGAAGCTTTCTTT,CASSPDRVYTEAFF
many,-,TRBJ2-1,TRBV12-3/TRBV12-4,TGTGCCAGCAGTAGGGTTCAAACCTACAATGAGCAGTTCTTC,CASSRVQTYNEQFF
many,-,TRBJ2-2,TRBV7-6,TGTGCCAGCAGCCTAGAAGTGAGCACCGGGGAGCTGTTTTTT,CASSLEVSTGELFF
-,-,TRBJ2-1,TRBV20-1,TGCAGTGCCCCACTCATGGGGGATGAGCAGTTCTTC,CSAPLMGDEQFF
-,-,TRBJ2-5,TRBV10-3,TGTGCCATCAGTGAAGACAGATTTTTGGAGACCCAGTACTTC,CAISEDRFLETQYF
-,-,TRBJ2-3,TRBV20-1,TGCAGTGCTGTTAGGGGGGAGGGCACAGATACGCAGTATTTT,CSAVRGEGTDTQYF
few,-,TRBJ2-3,TRBV7-6,TGTGCCAGCAGTTTGGACAGCTTTAATCGAGATACGCAGTATTTT,CASSLDSFNRDTQYF
many,-,TRBJ2-7,TRBV7-2,TGTGCCAGCAGCTATGGTGTATGGTACGAGCAGTACTTC,CASSYGVWYEQYF
many,-,TRBJ1-1,TRBV7-9,TGTGCCAGCAGTCCCCGCGGTGGGGGGAACACTGAAGCTTTCTTT,CASSPRGGGNTEAFF
many,-,TRBJ2-7,TRBV28,TGTGCCATAGGGACCCGCGGCTACGAGCAGTACTTC,CAIGTRGYEQYF
few,TRBD1,TRBJ1-2,TRBV2,TGTGCCAGCAGGGGGACAGGGGGGACCTATGGCTACACCTTC,CASRGTGGTYGYTF
-,-,TRBJ2-1,TRBV6-1,TGTGCCAGCACCCTCCATTGGGGCTACAATGAGCAGTTCTTC,CASTLHWGYNEQFF